These 10 T cell receptor beta chains originate from one sample sequenced in a study of OX40 agonist ivuxolimab in advanced cancers. Libraries were prepared by immunoSEQ multiplex PCR; TCRdb keeps only in-frame clonotypes and omits some of them. The sample consists of tens of thousands of clones, over 75% of them appearing once. The sequenced sample was CD4+ or CD8+ T cells sorted from blood, obtained in a trial of the OX40 agonist ivuxolimab. The receptors originated from an adult with an advanced solid tumor such as melanoma, head and neck, liver or kidney cancer.

The rearrangement uses TRBV27 and TRBJ2-1; 8 bases map to TRBD2. Per germline, CDR1 MNHEY and CDR2 SMNVEV (reference sequence). With V trimmed by 6 bases and J by 10 bases, 2 bases remained unmatched. The CDR3 contains 11 residues. The CDR3 here is CASRIAGEQFF. For the CDR3, the DNA is TGTGCCAGCAGAATAGCGGGGGAGCAGTTCTTC.

The V call is TRBV28, the J call TRBJ1-2; D remains ambiguous. Trimming took 6 bases from V and 2 from J, leaving 13 bases between them. CDR3 length: 14 amino acids. Germline CDR1 reads MDHEN; CDR2 reads SYDVKM. The CDR3 region has the DNA TGTGCCAGCAGGGGATGGGCGCTGAACTATGGCTACACCTTC. Its protein product is CASRGWALNYGYTF.

V gene TRBV25-1 combines with J gene TRBJ1-1; unclear D gene. The ends were cut back, 6 bases at V and 4 bases at J, with 24 bases in the middle. This CDR3 is 17 amino acids long. In germline, CDR1 is MGHDK, CDR2 SYGVNS. This chain's CDR3 is CASSPKGTASFSTEAFF. DNA for the CDR3: TGTGCCAGCAGCCCGAAGGGCACAGCGAGTTTTTCCACTGAAGCTTTCTTT.

The gene calls are TRBV5-4 and TRBJ2-6; D call uncertain. Per germline, CDR1 SGHNT and CDR2 YYREEE (reference sequence). V was pared by 0 bases and J by 0 bases, with 7 bases between. The CDR3 is 16 amino acids. The CDR3 protein is CASSLDPVSGANVLTF. In nucleotides, the CDR3 is TGTGCCAGCAGCTTGGACCCCGTCTCTGGGGCCAACGTCCTGACTTTC.

This chain joins TRBV19 and TRBJ1-5; D perhaps matches TRBD1 (5 bases). V lost 3 bases to trimming and J lost 4 bases, with 10 bases between them. This CDR3 spans 14 amino acids. The V gene's germline CDR1 is LNHDA and CDR2 SQIVND (reference sequence). The CDR3 nucleotides are TGTGCCAGTAGTATTTCAGGGTGGAATCAGCCCCAGCATTTT. It yields the protein CASSISGWNQPQHF.

The genes are TRBV21-1 and TRBJ1-2. TRBV21-1 is a pseudogene segment. This CDR3 is 17 amino acids long. Here the CDR3 DNA reads TGTGCCAGCAGCAAAACCCACCGGACTGAGCTAAACTATGGCTACACCTTC. Amino acids: CASSKTHRTELNYGYTF.

This clone was recorded only once. The chain couples TRBV4-1 to TRBJ1-4; D may be TRBD1 (6 bases). Trimming cost V 4 bases and J 7 bases, with 13 bases left between them. The germline gives CDR1 MGHRA, CDR2 YSYEKL. The CDR3 loop spans 14 amino acids. Here the CDR3 reads CASSRAGTPEKLFF. The CDR3 DNA sequence: TGCGCCAGCAGCCGAGCCGGGACACCTGAAAAACTGTTTTTT.

The V and J genes are TRBV30 and TRBJ1-1; the D gene is possibly TRBD1 (5 bases). The CDR3 extends over 12 amino acids. V dropped 0 bases and J dropped 4 bases, with 6 bases sitting between them. Germline CDR1 GTSNPN, CDR2 SVGIG (reference sequence). In DNA, the CDR3 is TGTGCCTGGAGTGTAGGGGCCACTGAAGCTTTCTTT. This translates into CAWSVGATEAFF.

The chain joins TRBV7-8 to TRBJ1-4; D may be TRBD1 (6 bases). There are 16 residues in the CDR3. The V end lost 5 bases, the J end lost 0 bases, and 13 bases lay between the germline ends. CDR1 is SGHVS, CDR2 FQNEAQ, per germline. CDR3 bases: TGTGCCAGCAGCCCGGGACAAGCGACAACTAATGAAAAACTGTTTTTT. Protein product: CASSPGQATTNEKLFF.

This chain uses TRBV10-1 with TRBJ2-7; TRBD2 might be the D (6 bases). This CDR3 has 19 residues. Germline lookup yields CDR1 WNHNN and CDR2 SYGVQD (reference sequence). V shed 7 bases and J shed 1 base, with 29 bases lying between them. The CDR3 region is CASTEGREPEILKSYEQYF. Written as DNA, the CDR3 is TGCGCCAGCACCGAGGGCCGGGAGCCGGAGATACTAAAGTCCTACGAGCAGTACTTC.